This T cell receptor beta chain emerged from a study of post-analysis software for immune sequencing data. The wider study: Disease courses included relapsing-remitting, secondary progressive and progressive-relapsing multiple sclerosis.

Unique molecular identifiers were present in the TCR beta cDNA libraries. The yield from approximately 1 to 10 million T cells was 500,000 or so cDNA molecules in total. One entry per CDR3 protein, called by TCRdb with MiXCR from the PCR reads. The table records roughly 400,000 distinct CDR3 sequences, more than 30% of them present only once. Note on this clonotype: Its antigen is not known.

V shed 4 bases and J shed 13 bases, with 21 bases lying between them. The CDR3 has 14 residues. Germline assignment: CDR1 SGHRS and CDR2 YFSETQ. The study's findings and limits: Clustering by F measure revealed strong co-clustering among samples prepared together in one batch. Four or five TRBV segments, including TRBV5-6, TRBV5-1 and TRBV20-1, were more frequent in patients than controls.

The TCR was taken from a girl aged 2-10 years with multiple sclerosis. V usage is TRBV5-1 and J usage is TRBJ2-4; the D call may be TRBD1 or TRBD2 (5 bases each). The sequenced sample was blood. CDR3 sequence: CASSPDSGRLEQYF. The CDR3 nucleotides are TGCGCCAGCAGCCCAGACTCGGGACGCCTGGAGCAGTACTTC.